This record concerns one TCR beta chain sequence. Its specificity is unknown. The data belong to a study of T cells after yellow fever vaccination. Study context: Fractions with few cells were prepared using SMART-Seq v4 Ultra Low Input.

Study outcomes and limitations: Among primary-vaccination clones, most reappeared after the booster, at 95% to 96% for CD4 and more than 75% for CD8. Weaker in magnitude, the secondary response showed a faster peak on day 5 versus 15.

Germline V lookup: CDR1 MGHRA, CDR2 YSYEKL. This CDR3 region has 14 residues. V lost 8 bases, J lost 5 bases, and 15 bases lay in between. 5'RACE template switching generated TCR cDNA, adding a universal primer site and UMIs. TCRdb recomputed calls from the 5' RACE reads with MiXCR, one row per CDR3 protein. The data hold 610,000 or so distinct CDR3 sequences, with approximately 13% observed a single time. This TCR came from a man aged 25-45 years who received the YFV17D yellow fever vaccine. Sequencing used PBMCs, obtained on the day of the yellow fever booster vaccination. The chain uses TRBV4-1 and TRBJ2-2, with D perhaps TRBD1 or TRBD2 (5 bases each). CDR3 DNA: TGCGCCAGCCACGTGGGGGTCGGGACCGGGGAGCTGTTTTTT. Encoded protein: CASHVGVGTGELFF.